The clone carrying this T cell receptor beta chain appeared many times. Antigen specificity is unknown. Time point specified: newly diagnosed GD, antithyroid drugs for less than 3 months. From PBMCs, RNA was extracted and then used to make the TCR library. This sample was taken from a study of regulatory T cells in long-lasting Graves disease. Turning to the study itself: Newly diagnosed Graves' patients took antithyroid drugs under 3 months.

In building TCR beta libraries, iRepertoire HTBI primers were used together with Arm-PCR of CDR3 regions. One entry per CDR3 protein results from TCRdb running MiXCR on the multiplex PCR reads. There are about 350,000 distinct CDR3 sequences in the sample; 16% occur only once, and 25% to 30% lies in the top ten. The CDR3 consists of 14 residues. CDR1 is SGHDN and CDR2 is FVKESK in the germline V gene. V gave up 4 bases and J gave up 4 bases; unmatched junction bases: 4. Study-level points and caveats: Persistent disease favored TRBV28, TRBJ1-2 and TRBJ2-5.

These data are also associated with another study on T cells in Graves' hyperthyroidism and ophthalmopathy. Per that study: HTBI primers were used for first-round RT-PCR of the TCR CDR3. Blood held most thyroid clonotypes expanded above 0.001 frequency.

The chain joins TRBV14 to TRBJ2-1, with 7 nucleotides matching TRBD2. The sequences come from peripheral blood mononuclear cells (PBMCs), collected at new diagnosis, from a patient treated with antithyroid drugs. The TCR sequence derives from a man aged 35 to 55 with Graves disease. CDR3 residues: CASSPAGPYNEQFF. CDR3 DNA sequence: TGTGCCAGCAGCCCAGCGGGACCTTACAATGAGCAGTTCTTC.